The next 13 T cell receptor beta chains were all read from a single sample in a study of shared clonotypes between healthy human individuals. Produced via immunoSEQ multiplex PCR; TCRdb's table is partial and in-frame only. The sample consists of a few hundred thousand clones, more than 60% of them appearing once. Sequencing was carried out using memory CD4+ T cells sorted from blood. As for subset: CD45RA-negative fraction. All receptors derive from a man aged 25 to 40 in good health.

J is TRBJ2-7 and V is TRBV7-8; a weak D match, TRBD1 (5 bases). CDR1 is SGHVS, CDR2 FQNEAQ, per germline. The CDR3 has 16 amino acids. Trimming shortened V by 2 bases and J by 6 bases, and 20 bases separated the two germline ends. In nucleotides, the CDR3 is TGTGCCAGCAGCTTAAATCGGGTAGGGGTGGGTGGCGAGCAGTACTTC. Protein: CASSLNRVGVGGEQYF.

The rearrangement uses TRBV19 and TRBJ2-6; D gene ambiguous. The CDR3 spans 15 residues. Germline assignment: CDR1 LNHDA and CDR2 SQIVND (reference sequence). Trimming cost V 1 base and J 1 base, with 5 bases left between them. The CDR3 spells CASSIVRSGANVLTF. In DNA, the CDR3 is TGTGCCAGTAGTATAGTGAGATCTGGGGCCAACGTCCTGACTTTC.

This chain uses TRBV4-3 with TRBJ2-7; 11 bases line up with TRBD1. Germline V CDR1 and CDR2: LGHNA, YSLEER. The CDR3 contains 16 residues. Trimming cost V 1 base and J 4 bases; bases outside gene matches: 6. The CDR3 bases are TGCGCCAGCAGCCAAGGTACCGGGACAGGGGGTTACGAGCAGTACTTC. As protein: CASSQGTGTGGYEQYF.

This chain connects TRBV10-1 to TRBJ2-7, with TRBD2 identical over 7 bases. Germline loops: CDR1 WNHNN, CDR2 SYGVQD (reference sequence). The CDR3 loop spans 14 amino acids. Unmatched junction bases numbered 7, after V lost 7 bases and J lost 1 base. The CDR3 loop is CASNPLAESYEQYF. The CDR3 nucleotides are TGCGCCAGCAATCCCCTAGCGGAATCCTACGAGCAGTACTTC.

This clone was seen a single time. The chain employs TRBV7-6 and TRBJ2-2; no clear D gene. The V and J ends lost 0 bases and 1 base respectively, with 6 bases between them. This CDR3 region has 15 residues. Per germline, CDR1 SGHVS and CDR2 FNYEAQ. CDR3 sequence: CASSLALGNTGELFF. The CDR3 DNA sequence: TGTGCCAGCAGCTTAGCCCTCGGGAACACCGGGGAGCTGTTTTTT.

This clone was seen more than once but under ten times. The genes are TRBV28 and TRBJ2-3; tentatively, D is TRBD2 (5 bases). The CDR3 contains 13 residues. Germline-derived CDR1 and CDR2 are MDHEN and SYDVKM. Between the trimmed V and J ends, which lost 7 bases and 2 bases, there was a span of 10 bases. The CDR3 DNA reads as TGTGCCAGCAAGGAGCGGAACACAGATACGCAGTATTTT. It translates to CASKERNTDTQYF.

The V call is TRBV5-8, the J call TRBJ2-5; D possibly matches TRBD1 or TRBD2 (5 bases each). Trimming pared 1 base from V and 0 bases from J, leaving 13 bases between. Germline lookup yields CDR1 SGHTS and CDR2 YDEGEE. This CDR3 is 16 amino acids long. In nucleotides, the CDR3 is TGTGCCAGCAGCTTGTGGGCAGGGACGTACCAAGAGACCCAGTACTTC. This codes for CASSLWAGTYQETQYF.

The V and J genes are TRBV28 and TRBJ2-2; D is unresolved. V was clipped by 5 bases and J by 5 bases, with 6 bases between them. Per germline, CDR1 MDHEN and CDR2 SYDVKM. The CDR3 loop spans 12 amino acids. For the CDR3, the DNA is TGTGCCAGCAGTCTCTCAACCGGGGAGCTGTTTTTT. Protein sequence: CASSLSTGELFF. The full variable domain, its missing parts supplied by reference TRBV28 and TRBJ2-2, is DVKVTQSSRYLVKRTGEKVFLECVQDMDHENMFWYRQDPGLGLRLIYFSYDVKMKEKGDIPEGYSVSREKKERFSLILESASTNQTSMYLCASSLSTGELFFGEGSRLTVL.

The J gene is TRBJ2-6, the V gene TRBV5-4; perhaps TRBD2 as D (6 bases). This CDR3 has 16 amino acids. Germline V gives CDR1 SGHNT, CDR2 YYREEE (reference sequence). The V and J ends lost 1 base and 4 bases respectively, with 12 bases between them. The CDR3 DNA reads TGTGCCAGCAGCTTGTTTCTAGCGTCCGGGGCCAACGTCCTGACTTTC. Its protein is CASSLFLASGANVLTF.

The chain couples TRBV7-2 to TRBJ2-1, with D perhaps TRBD1 or TRBD2 (5 bases each). The CDR3 extends over 14 amino acids. The ends were cut back, 3 bases at V and 9 bases at J, with 15 bases in the middle. Germline V gene sequence: CDR1 SGHTA, CDR2 FQGNSA. The CDR3 DNA is TGTGCCAGCAGCTTTTTTCTATCTGGGGGTGAGCAGTTCTTC. Protein sequence: CASSFFLSGGEQFF.

This chain connects TRBV7-6 to TRBJ2-1; 11 nucleotides match TRBD1. Germline CDR1 reads SGHVS; CDR2 reads FNYEAQ. Unmatched junction bases numbered 12, after V lost 5 bases and J lost 6 bases. The CDR3 sequence is 17 residues long. This CDR3 reads CASSRTGTGGLGNEQFF. CDR3 bases: TGTGCCAGCAGCCGCACCGGGACAGGGGGATTAGGCAATGAGCAGTTCTTC.

The chain couples TRBV5-1 to TRBJ1-1; tentatively, D is TRBD1 (6 bases). The CDR3 contains 15 residues. V was shortened by 4 bases and J by 4 bases, with 17 bases between the two germline ends. Germline-derived CDR1 and CDR2 are SGHRS and YFSETQ. The CDR3 protein is CASSASGTGFTEAFF. The CDR3 coding sequence is TGCGCCAGCAGCGCGTCAGGAACAGGGTTCACTGAAGCTTTCTTT.

This chain joins TRBV21-1 and TRBJ2-7. TRBV21-1 is shown as a pseudogene. This CDR3 region has 16 residues. CDR3 sequence reads: CASSKPGTKNHYEQYF. The CDR3 coding sequence is TGTGCCAGCAGCAAACCGGGGACGAAGAATCACTACGAGCAGTACTTC.